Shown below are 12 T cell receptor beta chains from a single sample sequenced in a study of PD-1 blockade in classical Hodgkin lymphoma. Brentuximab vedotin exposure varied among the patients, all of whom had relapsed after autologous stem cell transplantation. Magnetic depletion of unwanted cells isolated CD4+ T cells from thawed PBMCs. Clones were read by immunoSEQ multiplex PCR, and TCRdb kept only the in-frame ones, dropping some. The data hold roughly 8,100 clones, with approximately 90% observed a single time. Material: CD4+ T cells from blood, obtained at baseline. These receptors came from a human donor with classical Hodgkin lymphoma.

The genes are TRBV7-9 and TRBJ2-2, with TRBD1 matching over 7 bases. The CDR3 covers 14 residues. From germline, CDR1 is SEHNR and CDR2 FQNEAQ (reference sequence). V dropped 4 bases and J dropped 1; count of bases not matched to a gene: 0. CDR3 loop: CASSWTGNTGELFF. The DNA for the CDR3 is TGTGCCAGCAGCTGGACAGGGAACACCGGGGAGCTGTTTTTT.

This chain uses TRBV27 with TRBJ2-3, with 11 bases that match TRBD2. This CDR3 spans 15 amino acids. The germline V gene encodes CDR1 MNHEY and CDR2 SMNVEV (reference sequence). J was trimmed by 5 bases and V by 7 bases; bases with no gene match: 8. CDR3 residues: CASTNMGLAVDTQYF. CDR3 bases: TGTGCCAGCACCAATATGGGACTAGCGGTAGATACGCAGTATTTT.

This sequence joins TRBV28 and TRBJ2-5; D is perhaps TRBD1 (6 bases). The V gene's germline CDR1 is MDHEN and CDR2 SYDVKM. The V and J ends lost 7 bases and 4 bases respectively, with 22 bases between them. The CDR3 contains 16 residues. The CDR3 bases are TGTGCCAGCACACCAGTCTACAGGGCTAGGATAGAGACCCAGTACTTC. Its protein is CASTPVYRARIETQYF.

CDR3 DNA sequence: TGTGCCAGCAGCAGAAGAGGGGGGCCTGTAGATACGCAGTATTTT. This sequence encodes CASSRRGGPVDTQYF. This chain connects TRBV7-9 to TRBJ2-3; D is tentatively TRBD1 or TRBD2 (6 bases each). CDR1 is SEHNR and CDR2 is FQNEAQ in the germline V gene (reference sequence). This CDR3 is built from 15 residues. V lost 5 bases to trimming and J lost 5 bases, with 17 bases between them. Full variable domain (missing parts from reference TRBV7-9 and TRBJ2-3): DTGVSQNPRHKITKRGQNVTFRCDPISEHNRLYWYRQTLGQGPEFLTYFQNEAQLEKSRLLSDRFSAERPKGSFSTLEIQRTEQGDSAMYLCASSRRGGPVDTQYFGPGTRLTVL.

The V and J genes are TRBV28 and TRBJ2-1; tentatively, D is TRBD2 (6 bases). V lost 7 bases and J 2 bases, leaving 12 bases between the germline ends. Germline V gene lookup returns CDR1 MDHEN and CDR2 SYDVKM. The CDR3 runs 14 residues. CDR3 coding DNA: TGTGCCAGCAAGGGACTTGGAGCCTACAATGAGCAGTTCTTC. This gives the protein CASKGLGAYNEQFF.

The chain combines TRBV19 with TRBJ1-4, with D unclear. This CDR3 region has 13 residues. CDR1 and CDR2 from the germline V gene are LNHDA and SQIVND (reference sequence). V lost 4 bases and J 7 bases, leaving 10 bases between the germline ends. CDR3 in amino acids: CASSTDHSEKLFF. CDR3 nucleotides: TGTGCCAGTAGTACGGACCATTCTGAAAAACTGTTTTTT. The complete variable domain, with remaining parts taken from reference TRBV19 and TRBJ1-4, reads DGGITQSPKYLFRKEGQNVTLSCEQNLNHDAMYWYRQDPGQGLRLIYYSQIVNDFQKGDIAEGYSVSREKKESFPLTVTSAQKNPTAFYLCASSTDHSEKLFFGSGTQLSVL.

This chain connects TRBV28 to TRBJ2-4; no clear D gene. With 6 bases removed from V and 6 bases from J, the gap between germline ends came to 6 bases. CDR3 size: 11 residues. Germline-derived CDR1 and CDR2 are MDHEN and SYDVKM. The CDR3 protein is CASRSPNIQYF. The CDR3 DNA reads TGTGCCAGCAGGAGTCCAAACATTCAGTACTTC. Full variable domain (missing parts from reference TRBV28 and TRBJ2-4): DVKVTQSSRYLVKRTGEKVFLECVQDMDHENMFWYRQDPGLGLRLIYFSYDVKMKEKGDIPEGYSVSREKKERFSLILESASTNQTSMYLCASRSPNIQYFGAGTRLSVL.

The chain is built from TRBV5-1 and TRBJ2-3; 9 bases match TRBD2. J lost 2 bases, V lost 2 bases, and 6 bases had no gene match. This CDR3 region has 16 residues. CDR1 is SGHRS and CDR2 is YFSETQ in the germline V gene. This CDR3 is CASSLLSGSVTDTQYF. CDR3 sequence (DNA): TGCGCCAGCAGCTTACTTAGCGGGAGTGTCACAGATACGCAGTATTTT.

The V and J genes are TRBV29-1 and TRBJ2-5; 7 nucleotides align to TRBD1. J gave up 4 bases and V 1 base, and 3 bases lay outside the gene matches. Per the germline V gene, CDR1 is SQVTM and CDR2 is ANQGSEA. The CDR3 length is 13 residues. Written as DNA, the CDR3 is TGCAGCGTTGAAGTCACAGGGGTAGAGACCCAGTACTTC. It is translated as CSVEVTGVETQYF. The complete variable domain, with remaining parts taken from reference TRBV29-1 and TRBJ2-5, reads SAVISQKPSRDICQRGTSLTIQCQVDSQVTMMFWYRQQPGQSLTLIATANQGSEATYESGFVIDKFPISRPNLTFSTLTVSNMSPEDSSIYLCSVEVTGVETQYFGPGTRLLVL.

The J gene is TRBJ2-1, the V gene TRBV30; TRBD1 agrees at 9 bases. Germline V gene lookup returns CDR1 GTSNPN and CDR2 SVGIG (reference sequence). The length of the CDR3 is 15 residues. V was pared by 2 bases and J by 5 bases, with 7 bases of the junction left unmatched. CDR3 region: CAWSTGTGLNNEQFF. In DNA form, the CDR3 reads TGTGCCTGGAGTACCGGGACAGGGTTAAACAATGAGCAGTTCTTC.

CDR3 region: CASSLGQGSYEQYF. The CDR3 DNA sequence: TGTGCCAGCAGCTTGGGACAGGGTTCCTACGAGCAGTACTTC. The chain has TRBV5-4 and TRBJ2-7; the match to TRBD1 covers 7 bases. CDR3 length: 14 residues. Germline assignment: CDR1 SGHNT and CDR2 YYREEE (reference sequence). Trimming took 0 bases from V and 1 from J; bases not matched to a gene: 1.

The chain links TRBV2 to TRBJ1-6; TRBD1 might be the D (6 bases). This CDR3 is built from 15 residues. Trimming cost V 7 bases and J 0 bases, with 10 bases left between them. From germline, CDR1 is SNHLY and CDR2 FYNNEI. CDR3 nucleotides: TGTGCCAGCACCGTACAGGGCTCCTATAATTCACCCCTCCACTTT. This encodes CASTVQGSYNSPLHF.